Given below is one T cell receptor beta chain in context. Its matching antigen is unknown. Thyroid surgery was preceded by no treatment in any patient. The sample is drawn from a study of metastatic and nonmetastatic thyroid tumors. Study results and caveats: Patients with malignant thyroid tumors reportedly had significantly higher TCR beta diversity than those with benign nodules, in blood and tumor.

TCRdb re-called the PCR reads with MiXCR. The sample lists 15,000 to 20,000 clones, around 40% occurring once. This sequence was found in a female donor with papillary thyroid cancer or a benign thyroid nodule (not recorded which). Some clones in this sample may be carry-over from other donors' samples. The sequenced material came from tumor tissue.

CDR3 protein: CASSVQDSPLHF. The CDR3 coding sequence is TGCGCCAGCAGTGTACAGGACTCACCCCTCCACTTT. The chain joins TRBV10-2 to TRBJ1-6; D is possibly TRBD1 (5 bases). The ends were cut back, 4 bases at V and 10 bases at J, with 8 bases in the middle. Germline CDR1 WSHSY, CDR2 SAAADI. The CDR3 has 12 amino acids.